The T cell receptor (beta chain) described here comes from a study of technical replicates of blood from a few donors. Libraries were prepared by immunoSEQ multiplex PCR; TCRdb keeps only in-frame clonotypes and omits some of them. The sample has about 83,000 clones; around 90% are singletons. Source material: T cells isolated from PBMCs. The sequence derives from a human donor in good health.

The CDR3 DNA reads TGTGCCAGCGTTGGGAGGAGCACAGATACGCAGTATTTT. This codes for CASVGRSTDTQYF. The chain couples TRBV2 to TRBJ2-3, with D perhaps TRBD2 (6 bases). CDR1 SNHLY and CDR2 FYNNEI come from the germline V gene. The CDR3 loop spans 13 amino acids. Trimming took off 8 bases at V and 0 bases at J, with 9 bases between the two ends.